Below are 28 T cell receptor beta chains sequenced from a single sample in a study of breast tumors, draining lymph nodes, adjacent tissues. TCRdb reprocessed the multiplex PCR reads with MiXCR, giving one entry per CDR3 protein. The data contain some 200,000 distinct CDR3 sequences, 31% of them seen just once; the ten biggest clones take up about 4.3%. The lymph nodes were axillary draining lymph nodes from breast cancer patients. Material for sequencing was axillary lymph node tissue. All receptors come from a female donor with breast cancer. Some clones in this sample may be carry-over from other donors' samples.

At least ten counts were recorded for this clonotype. The rearrangement joins TRBV20-1 to TRBJ1-5, with no clear D. Deletions cut 3 bases from V and 4 bases from J, with 16 bases between. The germline gives CDR1 DFQATT, CDR2 SNEGSKA (reference sequence). This CDR3 contains 15 residues. The CDR3 reads CSASHRRGFNQPQHF. CDR3 sequence (DNA): TGCAGTGCTAGCCATAGGAGAGGTTTTAATCAGCCCCAGCATTTT.

With respect to this clonotype: A read error is possible here, since a much larger clone lies one base away. The chain is built from TRBV20-1 and TRBJ2-1; 9 bases align to TRBD2. This CDR3 is 15 amino acids long. V gave up 0 bases and J gave up 9 bases; unmatched junction bases: 9. The germline V gene has CDR1 DFQATT and CDR2 SNEGSKA (reference sequence). DNA of the CDR3: TGCAGTGCTAGAGATTGGGCTAGCGGGGCGCTTGAGCAGTTCTTC. Amino acid sequence: CSARDWASGALEQFF.

This clonotype is a singleton in its sample. The CDR3 here is CASSDRSFPSTWYF. The CDR3 nucleotides read TGTGCCAGCAGTGATAGGTCCTTCCCAAGTACGTGGTATTTT. The V and J genes are TRBV2 and TRBJ2-3; D call uncertain. The germline gives CDR1 SNHLY, CDR2 FYNNEI. Trimming cost V 3 bases and J 14 bases, with 21 bases left between them. The CDR3 consists of 14 residues. The variable domain in full, with the rest retrieved from reference TRBV2 and TRBJ2-3, is EPEVTQTPSHQVTQMGQEVILRCVPISNHLYFYWYRQILGQKVEFLVSFYNNEISEKSEIFDDQFSVERPDGSNFTLKIRSTKLEDSAMYFCASSDRSFPSTWYFGPGTRLTVL.

This clonotype was seen ten or more times. This chain uses TRBV30 with TRBJ2-5, with TRBD2 identical over 13 bases. Germline CDR1 is GTSNPN and CDR2 is SVGIG (reference sequence). This CDR3 is built from 16 residues. V trimming: 0 bases; J trimming: 5 bases; junction bases outside the gene matches: 6. CDR3 loop: CAWSVTSGGAFETQYF. Written as DNA, the CDR3 is TGTGCCTGGAGTGTAACTAGCGGGGGGGCTTTCGAGACCCAGTACTTC.

The genes are TRBV2 and TRBJ2-5, with 7 positions matching TRBD1. CDR1 is SNHLY and CDR2 is FYNNEI in the germline V gene. After removal of 6 bases from V and 0 bases from J, the junction contained 7 bases not matched to a gene. The CDR3 has 15 residues. The CDR3 nucleotides read TGTGCCAGCAGCAATCAGGGGGACAACCAAGAGACCCAGTACTTC. Translated, it gives CASSNQGDNQETQYF.

This clonotype has only one observation. A much larger clone is a single base away; this may be a read error. The genes are TRBV20-1 and TRBJ2-4; 7 bases agree with TRBD2. Germline V gene data show CDR1 as DFQATT and CDR2 as SNEGSKA (reference sequence). This CDR3 has 15 amino acids. The junction had 11 bases not matched to a gene; V was cut back by 4 bases and J by 5 bases. The CDR3, as DNA: TGCAGTGCTACCCCAGCGGGGAGGGTCGAAAACATTCAGTACTTC. It is translated as CSATPAGRVENIQYF.

This clonotype has at least ten counts. The gene calls are TRBV25-1 and TRBJ1-5, with TRBD1 as a possible D gene (5 bases). Per the germline V gene, CDR1 is MGHDK and CDR2 is SYGVNS. This CDR3 is 16 amino acids long. V gave up 7 bases and J gave up 0 bases, with 16 bases separating them. CDR3 region: CASNNQGAYSNQPQHF. DNA of the CDR3: TGTGCCAGCAATAATCAGGGCGCGTATAGCAATCAGCCCCAGCATTTT.

The CDR3 nucleotides read TGCGCCAGCAGCCTGCCCCCGGGACAGGGAAAGGGGGATGCCAAAAACATTCAGTACTTC. Translating it yields CASSLPPGQGKGDAKNIQYF. The rearrangement links TRBV4-1 to TRBJ2-4; 9 nucleotides line up with TRBD1. This CDR3 spans 20 amino acids. The ends lost 4 bases at V and 1 base at J; junction bases unmatched: 17. CDR1 MGHRA and CDR2 YSYEKL come from the germline V gene.

This clonotype was seen more than once but under ten times. The rearrangement links TRBV6-6 to TRBJ2-7, with TRBD2 matching 9 bases. The V segment lost 5 bases and the J segment 2 bases; nucleotides outside the gene matches: 10. Germline V CDR1 and CDR2: MNHNY, SVGAGI (reference sequence). The CDR3 is 16 residues long. Here the CDR3 reads CASSHGSSGDPYEQYF. In DNA form, the CDR3 reads TGTGCCAGCAGTCACGGGTCTAGCGGGGACCCCTACGAGCAGTACTTC.

Ten or more counts support this clonotype. This sequence joins TRBV7-9 and TRBJ2-7, with TRBD2 matching 8 bases. Unmatched junction bases numbered 9, after V lost 5 bases and J lost 3 bases. From germline, CDR1 is SEHNR and CDR2 FQNEAQ (reference sequence). The CDR3 has 15 residues. This CDR3 is CASSLSGLASYEQYF. The CDR3 DNA is TGTGCCAGCAGCCTTTCCGGACTAGCAAGCTACGAGCAGTACTTC.

Regarding this clonotype: This may arise from a read error, as a much more abundant clone is one base away. The chain has TRBV11-2 and TRBJ1-4, with 7 bases identical to TRBD1. Trimming cost V 6 bases and J 6 bases; bases outside gene matches: 13. Germline V gene data show CDR1 as SGHAT and CDR2 as FQNNGV. This CDR3 spans 16 amino acids. Here the CDR3 reads CASRRRGGGPDEKLFF. The CDR3 coding sequence is TGTGCCAGCAGACGTAGGGGAGGGGGCCCTGATGAAAAACTGTTTTTT.

This clonotype occurred many times. The V gene is TRBV30, the J gene TRBJ2-5; TRBD1 agrees at 7 bases. The CDR3 extends over 13 amino acids. J lost 2 bases, V lost 3 bases, and 3 bases had no gene match. CDR1 and CDR2 from the germline V gene are GTSNPN and SVGIG (reference sequence). The CDR3 loop reads CAWRLGQQETQYF. The CDR3 DNA reads as TGTGCCTGGAGGTTGGGACAGCAAGAGACCCAGTACTTC. The full variable domain, in which reference TRBV30 and TRBJ2-5 provide the parts outside the CDR3, is SQTIHQWPATLVQPVGSPLSLECTVEGTSNPNLYWYRQAAGRGLQLLFYSVGIGQISSEVPQNLSASRPQDRQFILSSKKLLLSDSGFYLCAWRLGQQETQYFGPGTRLLVL.

At least ten counts were recorded for this clonotype. CDR3 sequence reads: CASSFRAAPYEQYF. DNA of the CDR3: TGTGCCAGCAGTTTCCGGGCAGCACCCTACGAGCAGTACTTC. The chain couples TRBV27 to TRBJ2-7, with D uncertain. Trimming removed 3 bases at V and 2 bases at J, with 11 bases between. CDR1 MNHEY and CDR2 SMNVEV come from the germline V gene (reference sequence). This CDR3 region has 14 residues.

This clonotype occurred many times. The rearrangement links TRBV7-2 to TRBJ2-3; a possible D gene is TRBD2 (6 bases). Trimming took off 1 base at V and 2 bases at J, with 13 bases between the two ends. Germline assignment: CDR1 SGHTA and CDR2 FQGNSA. This CDR3 region has 16 residues. The CDR3 DNA reads TGTGCCAGCAGCTTAGGTTCACTAGCCCCCACAGATACGCAGTATTTT. The encoded protein is CASSLGSLAPTDTQYF. Drawing the rest from reference TRBV7-2 and TRBJ2-3, the complete variable domain is GAGVSQSPSNKVTEKGKDVELRCDPISGHTALYWYRQSLGQGLEFLIYFQGNSAPDKSGLPSDRFSAERTGGSVSTLTIQRTQQEDSAVYLCASSLGSLAPTDTQYFGPGTRLTVL.

About this clonotype itself: A read error is possible here, since a much larger clone lies one base away. The rearrangement uses TRBV28 and TRBJ1-2, with a weak D call TRBD1 (6 bases). CDR1 is MDHEN, CDR2 SYDVKM, per germline. The CDR3 sequence is 12 residues long. The CDR3 region is CASSDRIYGYIF. The CDR3 region has the DNA TGTGCCAGCAGTGACAGGATCTATGGCTACATCTTC.

This clonotype was seen ten or more times. The CDR3 spells CASSRGTGGTYEQYF. The CDR3, as DNA: TGTGCCAGCAGTCGTGGGACAGGGGGCACCTACGAGCAGTACTTC. The V call is TRBV12-3 or TRBV12-4, the J call TRBJ2-7; 12 bases are a match to TRBD1. The CDR3 runs to 15 residues. Trimming cost V 5 bases and J 2 bases; bases outside gene matches: 4.

This clonotype came up many times. J is TRBJ2-1 and V is TRBV5-8; 8 bases are a match to TRBD2. Germline V CDR1 and CDR2: SGHTS, YDEGEE. CDR3 length: 16 residues. Trimming took 9 bases from V and 0 from J; bases not matched to a gene: 11. The DNA of the CDR3 is TGTGCCACCGAGTCTGGAAGCGGGAGCTCCTACAATGAGCAGTTCTTC. Its protein is CATESGSGSSYNEQFF. Variable domain in full (rest from reference TRBV5-8 and TRBJ2-1): EAGVTQSPTHLIKTRGQQATLRCSPISGHTSVYWYQQALGLGLQFLLWYDEGEERNRGNFPPRFSGRQFPNYSSELNVNALELEDSALYLCATESGSGSSYNEQFFGPGTRLTVL.

For this clonotype: One base away lies a much larger clone, so this may be a sequencing read error. The chain uses TRBV5-5 and TRBJ1-5; TRBD1 matches at 7 bases. Germline V gives CDR1 SGHKS, CDR2 YYEKEE (reference sequence). This CDR3 spans 15 amino acids. Written as DNA, the CDR3 is TGTGCCAGCAGCTCAGGGGGACCGAGCAATCAGCTCCAGCATTTT. The encoded protein is CASSSGGPSNQLQHF. The full variable domain, completed using reference TRBV5-5 and TRBJ1-5, is DAGVTQSPTHLIKTRGQQVTLRCSPISGHKSVSWYQQVLGQGPQFIFQYYEKEERGRGNFPDRFSARQFPNYSSELNVNALLLGDSALYLCASSSGGPSNQLQHFGDGTRLSIL.

The table lists this clonotype with many counts. This chain connects TRBV10-3 to TRBJ2-3, with 8 bases identical to TRBD2. From germline, CDR1 is ENHRY and CDR2 SYGVKD. The CDR3 spans 16 residues. V shed 2 bases and J 2 bases; nucleotides not matched to a gene: 6. The CDR3 reads CAISEPSGGLTDTQYF. The CDR3 bases are TGTGCCATCAGTGAGCCGAGCGGGGGACTCACAGATACGCAGTATTTT.

This clonotype was detected a few times. A read error is likely, as this CDR3 ends without the conserved phenylalanine or tryptophan. The chain carries TRBV5-8 and TRBJ1-2; no clear D gene. The CDR3 length is 12 residues. V lost 5 bases and J lost 7, with 12 bases in between. CDR1 is SGHTS and CDR2 is YDEGEE in the germline V gene. The DNA of the CDR3 is TGTGCCAGCAGGTATTACATGACTGGCTACACCTCC. Residues: CASRYYMTGYTS.

This clonotype occurred many times. This chain connects TRBV30 to TRBJ2-6; D might be TRBD2 (6 bases). V was cut by 3 bases and J by 1 base, with 10 bases left in between. Germline V gives CDR1 GTSNPN, CDR2 SVGIG (reference sequence). The CDR3 is 15 amino acids. The CDR3 here is CAWSRGRSGANVLTF. The CDR3 region has the DNA TGTGCCTGGAGCCGGGGGAGGTCTGGGGCCAACGTCCTGACTTTC.

This clonotype was counted ten times or more. The chain links TRBV2 to TRBJ1-3, with D hard to call. The CDR3 is 14 amino acids. The V end was cut by 3 bases, the J end by 0 bases, with 6 bases between. Per germline, CDR1 SNHLY and CDR2 FYNNEI. DNA for the CDR3: TGTGCCAGCAGTGAGCACAGCTCTGGAAACACCATATATTTT. This gives the protein CASSEHSSGNTIYF.

This clonotype has a count of ten or more. This chain links TRBV9 with TRBJ2-5; D is possibly TRBD2 (6 bases). The CDR3 length is 16 residues. CDR1 and CDR2 from the germline V gene are SGDLS and YYNGEE. Deletions cut 0 bases from V and 4 bases from J, with 16 bases between. CDR3: CASSVGGGPQGETQYF. CDR3 DNA: TGTGCCAGCAGCGTAGGTGGAGGGCCGCAGGGAGAGACCCAGTACTTC.

Only a few counts were recorded for this clonotype. An end of the junction differs from the germline gene, which may be a read error. The rearrangement uses TRBV5-1 and TRBJ2-7; D not certain. This CDR3 has 13 amino acids. CDR1 is SGHRS, CDR2 YFSETQ, per germline. CDR3 sequence reads: CASSLENFYEQYF. The CDR3 DNA reads TGCGCCAGCAGCTTAGAGAATTTCTACGAGCAGTACTTT. The full variable domain, its missing parts supplied by reference TRBV5-1 and TRBJ2-7, is KAGVTQTPRYLIKTRGQQVTLSCSPISGHRSVSWYQQTPGQGLQFLFEYFSETQRNKGNFPGRFSGRQFSNSRSEMNVSTLELGDSALYLCASSLENFYEQYFGPGTRLTVT.

This clonotype has ten or more counts. The V call is TRBV11-2, the J call TRBJ2-4; 10 bases match TRBD2. The length of the CDR3 is 16 residues. Germline CDR1 is SGHAT and CDR2 is FQNNGV. The J segment lost 6 bases and the V segment lost 4 bases, leaving 9 bases of the junction unmatched. The CDR3 is CASSSGQREGGNIQYF. Here the CDR3 DNA reads TGTGCCAGCAGCTCGGGACAGCGGGAGGGCGGAAACATTCAGTACTTC. Drawing the rest from reference TRBV11-2 and TRBJ2-4, the complete variable domain is EAGVAQSPRYKIIEKRQSVAFWCNPISGHATLYWYQQILGQGPKLLIQFQNNGVVDDSQLPKDRFSAERLKGVDSTLKIQPAKLEDSAVYLCASSSGQREGGNIQYFGAGTRLSVL.

The table lists this clonotype with many counts. V gene TRBV9 combines with J gene TRBJ2-2; 8 positions agree with TRBD1. Germline V gene data show CDR1 as SGDLS and CDR2 as YYNGEE. V was pared by 3 bases and J by 4 bases, with 5 bases of the junction left unmatched. This CDR3 has 15 residues. CDR3 amino acids: CASSGTGQVTGELFF. DNA for the CDR3: TGTGCCAGCAGCGGTACGGGACAGGTCACCGGGGAGCTGTTTTTT.

This clonotype was picked up many times. The chain couples TRBV9 to TRBJ2-1, with D unclear. Germline-derived CDR1 and CDR2 are SGDLS and YYNGEE. The CDR3 contains 12 residues. V lost 7 bases and J lost 9, with 14 bases in between. The CDR3: CASSGNAPEQFF. Written as DNA, the CDR3 is TGTGCCAGCTCCGGTAATGCGCCTGAGCAGTTCTTC.

This clonotype came up many times. The J gene is TRBJ1-4, the V gene TRBV5-1, with 7 bases matching TRBD1. The J segment lost 6 bases and the V segment lost 0 bases, leaving 2 bases of the junction unmatched. Germline CDR1 and CDR2: SGHRS and YFSETQ. The CDR3 spans 14 residues. CDR3 protein: CASSLGGQDEKLFF. CDR3 DNA sequence: TGCGCCAGCAGCTTGGGAGGACAGGATGAAAAACTGTTTTTT.